This T cell receptor beta chain was profiled in a study of vaccination effects on CD4 cells after COVID-19. J lost 6 bases, V lost 5 bases, and 6 bases had no gene match. The germline gives CDR1 SGHTA, CDR2 FQGNSA. The CDR3 length is 15 residues. A note on this clone: Its antigen is still unknown.

In the ViraFEST assay, antigen-specific CD4+ clonotypes were identified by expansion after peptide-pool stimulation. Isolating CD4+ T cells followed about 10 days of culture. Every participant took two doses of the BNT162b2 or mRNA-1273 vaccine. Assay used: immunoSEQ multiplex PCR; TCRdb lists only in-frame clones, some missing. The repertoire holds 25,000 to 30,000 clones, with under 85% as singletons. The chain carries TRBV7-2 and TRBJ2-1; 11 bases align to TRBD2. Sample: CD4+ T cells from PBMCs cultured with HCoV-OC43 spike peptides, taken after COVID-19 vaccination. Subset described: HCoV-OC43 spike overlapping peptide pool stimulation. The clonotype was recovered from a human donor who received a COVID-19 vaccine. CDR3 bases: TGTGCCAGCAGCGGTCCCGGGACTAGCGGCAATGAGCAGTTCTTC. It is translated as CASSGPGTSGNEQFF.